The clone carrying this TCR beta chain has ten or more counts. Its antigen is not known. This sample is part of a study of T-cell reconstitution after alpha-beta-depleted transplantation in children. General study findings and limits: At around two months after transplant, the alpha-beta T cells were reportedly derived from several hundred expanded clones that came from non-depleted graft cells. Hyperexpanded clones declined; after one year, newly produced T cells mostly supplied diversity. The high TCRbeta diversity at day 60 in some patients came from surviving recipient T cells and thymic progenitors.

TCRbeta library preparation incorporated unique molecular identifiers. One entry per CDR3 protein, called by TCRdb with MiXCR from the PCR reads. The sample shows about 490,000 distinct CDR3 sequences, over 9.5% of them seen only once. Germline V gene lookup returns CDR1 LGHNA and CDR2 YSLEER. The CDR3 is 15 amino acids. V trimming: 8 bases; J trimming: 4 bases; junction bases outside the gene matches: 8. This TCR came from a child aged 2 to 10 with inherited bone marrow failure, due to receive a stem cell transplant. The chain joins TRBV4-3 to TRBJ2-3; 11 nucleotides line up with TRBD2. The sample in question was PBMCs, obtained before TCRalphabeta/CD19-depleted stem cell transplant. The CDR3 sequence is CASAFSGREADTQYF. In DNA, the CDR3 is TGCGCCAGCGCATTTAGCGGGAGGGAAGCAGATACGCAGTATTTT.